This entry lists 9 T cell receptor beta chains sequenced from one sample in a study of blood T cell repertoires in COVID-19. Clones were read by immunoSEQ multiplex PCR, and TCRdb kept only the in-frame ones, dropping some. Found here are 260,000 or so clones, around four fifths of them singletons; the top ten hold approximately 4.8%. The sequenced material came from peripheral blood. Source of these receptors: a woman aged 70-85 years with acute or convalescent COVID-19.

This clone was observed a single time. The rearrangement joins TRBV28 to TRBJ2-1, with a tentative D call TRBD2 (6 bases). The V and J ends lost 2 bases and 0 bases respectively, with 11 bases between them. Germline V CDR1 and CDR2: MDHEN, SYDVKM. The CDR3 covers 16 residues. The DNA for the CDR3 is TGTGCCAGCAGTTTAGGGGGGTCCTTCTCCTACAATGAGCAGTTCTTC. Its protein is CASSLGGSFSYNEQFF.

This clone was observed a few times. The CDR3 region has the DNA TGTGCCAGCAGCTCGGGACTAGCGGGAGGTGAGCAGTTCTTC. It is translated as CASSSGLAGGEQFF. The rearrangement links TRBV7-2 to TRBJ2-1, with 15 positions matching TRBD2. Germline trimming cut 4 bases from V and 9 bases from J; bases unmatched to any gene: 1. The CDR3 is 14 amino acids. Germline CDR1 SGHTA, CDR2 FQGNSA. The whole variable domain, remainder taken from reference TRBV7-2 and TRBJ2-1, is GAGVSQSPSNKVTEKGKDVELRCDPISGHTALYWYRQSLGQGLEFLIYFQGNSAPDKSGLPSDRFSAERTGGSVSTLTIQRTQQEDSAVYLCASSSGLAGGEQFFGPGTRLTVL.

The CDR3 region is CATSRELDRYLSEQFF. The CDR3 DNA follows: TGTGCCACCAGCAGAGAACTCGACAGGTACCTCAGTGAGCAGTTCTTC. This chain joins TRBV15 and TRBJ2-1; possible D gene TRBD1, 6 bases. The germline V gene encodes CDR1 LNHNV and CDR2 YYDKDF (reference sequence). The CDR3 sequence is 16 residues long. Trimming took 0 bases from V and 9 from J, leaving 18 bases between them.

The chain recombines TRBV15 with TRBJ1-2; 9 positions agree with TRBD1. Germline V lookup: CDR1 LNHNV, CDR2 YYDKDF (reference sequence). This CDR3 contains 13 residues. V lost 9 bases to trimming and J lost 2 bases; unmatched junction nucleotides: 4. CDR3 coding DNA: TGTGCCACAAGACAGGGGGAAAACTATGGCTACACCTTC. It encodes CATRQGENYGYTF. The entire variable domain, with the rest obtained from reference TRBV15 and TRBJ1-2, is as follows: DAMVIQNPRYQVTQFGKPVTLSCSQTLNHNVMYWYQQKSSQAPKLLFHYYDKDFNNEADTPDNFQSRRPNTSFCFLDIRSPGLGDTAMYLCATRQGENYGYTFGSGTRLTVV.

The CDR3 is CASSVTGDYRENTIYF. CDR3 sequence (DNA): TGTGCCAGCAGCGTCACAGGGGATTATAGGGAAAACACCATATATTTT. The chain joins TRBV11-2 to TRBJ1-3, with 7 nucleotides matching TRBD1. Trimming at V came to 5 bases and at J to 6 bases, leaving 13 bases not matched to a gene. The CDR3 covers 16 residues. From germline, CDR1 is SGHAT and CDR2 FQNNGV.

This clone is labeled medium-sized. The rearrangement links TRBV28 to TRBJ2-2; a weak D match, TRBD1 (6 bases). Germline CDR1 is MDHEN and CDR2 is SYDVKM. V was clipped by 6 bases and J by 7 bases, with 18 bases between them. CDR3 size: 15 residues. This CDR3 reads CASRQGGLTDGELFF. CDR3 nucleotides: TGTGCCAGCAGACAGGGTGGCCTCACAGACGGGGAGCTGTTTTTT.

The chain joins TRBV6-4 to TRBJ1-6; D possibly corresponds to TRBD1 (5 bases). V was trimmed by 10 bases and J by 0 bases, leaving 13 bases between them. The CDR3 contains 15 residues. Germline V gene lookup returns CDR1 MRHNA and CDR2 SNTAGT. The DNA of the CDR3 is TGTGCCACCGACAACGGGGGCTCCTATAATTCACCCCTCCACTTT. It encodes CATDNGGSYNSPLHF.

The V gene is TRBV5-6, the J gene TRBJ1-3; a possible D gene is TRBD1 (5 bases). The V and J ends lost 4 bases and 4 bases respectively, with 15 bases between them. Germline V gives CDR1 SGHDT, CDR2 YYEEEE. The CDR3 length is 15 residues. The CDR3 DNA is TGTGCCAGCAGCCCGGCCAGGGTAGGGGGAAACACCATATATTTT. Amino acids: CASSPARVGGNTIYF.

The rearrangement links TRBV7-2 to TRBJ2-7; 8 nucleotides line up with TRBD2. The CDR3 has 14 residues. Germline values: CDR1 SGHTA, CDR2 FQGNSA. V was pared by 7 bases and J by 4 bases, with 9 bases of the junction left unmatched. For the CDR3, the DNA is TGTGCCAGCACCCCCGCCGTAGCGGGGTACGAGCAGTACTTC. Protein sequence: CASTPAVAGYEQYF.